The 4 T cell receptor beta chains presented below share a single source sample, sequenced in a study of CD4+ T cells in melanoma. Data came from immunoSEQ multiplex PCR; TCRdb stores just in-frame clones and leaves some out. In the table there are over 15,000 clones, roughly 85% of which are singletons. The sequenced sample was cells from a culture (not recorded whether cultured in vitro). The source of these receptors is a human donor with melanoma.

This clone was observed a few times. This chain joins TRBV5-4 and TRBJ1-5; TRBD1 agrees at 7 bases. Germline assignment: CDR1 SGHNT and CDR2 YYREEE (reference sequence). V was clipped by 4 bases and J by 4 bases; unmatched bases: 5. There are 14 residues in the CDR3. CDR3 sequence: CASSQQGNNQPQHF. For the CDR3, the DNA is TGTGCCAGCAGCCAACAGGGGAATAATCAGCCCCAGCATTTT.

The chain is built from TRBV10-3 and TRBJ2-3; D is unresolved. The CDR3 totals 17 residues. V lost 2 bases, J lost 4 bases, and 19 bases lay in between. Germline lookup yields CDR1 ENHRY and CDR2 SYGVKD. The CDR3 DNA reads TGTGCCATCAGTGAGCCTATCTCCATGGATAACTCAGATACGCAGTATTTT. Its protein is CAISEPISMDNSDTQYF.

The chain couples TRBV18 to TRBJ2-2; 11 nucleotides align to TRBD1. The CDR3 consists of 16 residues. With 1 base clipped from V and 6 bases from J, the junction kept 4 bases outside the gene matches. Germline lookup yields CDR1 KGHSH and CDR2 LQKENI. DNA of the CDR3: TGTGCCAGCTCACCACAGCCGGGACAGGGGGCCGGGGAGCTGTTTTTT. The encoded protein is CASSPQPGQGAGELFF. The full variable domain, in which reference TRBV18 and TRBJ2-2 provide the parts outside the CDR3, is NAGVMQNPRHLVRRRGQEARLRCSPMKGHSHVYWYRQLPEEGLKFMVYLQKENIIDESGMPKERFSAEFPKEGPSILRIQQVVRGDSAAYFCASSPQPGQGAGELFFGEGSRLTVL.

The chain's CDR3 is CASSAVQGILADTQYF. In DNA, the CDR3 is TGTGCCAGCAGTGCGGTGCAGGGGATTTTGGCAGATACGCAGTATTTT. This rearrangement joins TRBV6-1 to TRBJ2-3; perhaps TRBD1 as D (6 bases). The V end was cut by 4 bases, the J end by 4 bases, with 18 bases between. The CDR3 covers 16 residues. CDR1 and CDR2 (germline): MNHNS, SASEGT.